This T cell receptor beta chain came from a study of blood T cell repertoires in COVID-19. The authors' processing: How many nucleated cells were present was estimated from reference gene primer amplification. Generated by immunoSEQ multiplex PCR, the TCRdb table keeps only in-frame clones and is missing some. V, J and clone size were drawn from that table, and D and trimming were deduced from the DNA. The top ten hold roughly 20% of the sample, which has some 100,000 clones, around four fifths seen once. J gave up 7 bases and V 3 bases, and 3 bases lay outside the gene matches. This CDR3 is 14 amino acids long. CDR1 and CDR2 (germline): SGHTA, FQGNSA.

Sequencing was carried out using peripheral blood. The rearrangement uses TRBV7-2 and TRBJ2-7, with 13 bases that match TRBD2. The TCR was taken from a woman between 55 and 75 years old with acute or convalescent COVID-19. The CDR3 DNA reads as TGTGCCAGCAGCTTTAGACTAGCGGGGGGAGAGCAGTACTTC. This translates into CASSFRLAGGEQYF.